This TCR beta chain came from a study of T cells after yellow fever vaccination. Trimming cost V 4 bases and J 4 bases, with 11 bases left between them. CDR3 length: 14 amino acids. The germline gives CDR1 KGHDR, CDR2 SFDVKD. 5'RACE template switching produced TCR cDNA carrying a universal primer site and UMIs. TCRdb redid the calling of the 5' RACE reads with MiXCR, one entry per CDR3 protein. Found here are 300,000 to 400,000 distinct CDR3 sequences, over 5% of them singletons; the top ten hold approximately 15%. This clonotype showed up many times. The source material was PBMCs, sampled 5 days after the yellow fever booster vaccination. This TCR was recovered from a young man who received the YFV17D yellow fever vaccine. V usage is TRBV24-1 and J usage is TRBJ2-3, with a possible D match to TRBD2 (6 bases). The CDR3 region has the DNA TGTGCCACCAGTGACAATCGACTAGCAGATACGCAGTATTTT. This sequence encodes CATSDNRLADTQYF.